The next 21 T cell receptor beta chains were all read from a single sample in a study of T cells in Graves' hyperthyroidism and ophthalmopathy. Amplification yielded TCR beta CDR3 regions, with RNA transcripts as the source. TCR CDR3 regions were first amplified by RT-PCR with HTBI primers. TCRdb re-analysed the multiplex PCR reads in MiXCR, keeping a single row per CDR3 protein. Of 600,000 or so distinct CDR3 sequences listed, about 14% were seen once; the top ten hold about an eighth. The source material was blood. These receptors originate from a woman aged 45 to 65 with Graves' ophthalmopathy.

This clonotype was picked up many times. The V gene is TRBV28, the J gene TRBJ2-7; 16 positions match TRBD2. V lost 4 bases, J lost 2 bases, and 11 bases stayed unmatched. The CDR3 length is 19 residues. Germline V lookup: CDR1 MDHEN, CDR2 SYDVKM. CDR3 coding DNA: TGTGCCAGCAGTTCATATGGAACCGGGACTAGCGGGAGGGCCTACGAGCAGTACTTC. Protein: CASSSYGTGTSGRAYEQYF.

Ten or more counts support this clonotype. The chain links TRBV10-3 to TRBJ2-7, with D perhaps TRBD2 (6 bases). This CDR3 is 16 amino acids long. With 5 bases removed from V and 0 bases from J, the gap between germline ends came to 17 bases. CDR1 and CDR2 from the germline V gene are ENHRY and SYGVKD. The CDR3 protein is CAISWSKEGNSYEQYF. CDR3 DNA: TGTGCCATCAGTTGGAGTAAGGAGGGGAACTCCTACGAGCAGTACTTC.

The genes are TRBV30 and TRBJ1-2; D remains ambiguous. Germline V lookup: CDR1 GTSNPN, CDR2 SVGIG (reference sequence). This CDR3 region has 14 residues. Trimming took 3 bases from V and 8 from J, leaving 19 bases between them. The CDR3 spells CAWRSSGSSWGYTF. CDR3 sequence (DNA): TGTGCCTGGAGATCTTCCGGGAGCTCCTGGGGCTACACCTTC.

This clonotype was observed at least ten times. The rearrangement links TRBV5-1 to TRBJ2-1; the match to TRBD2 covers 14 bases. Germline lookup yields CDR1 SGHRS and CDR2 YFSETQ. The CDR3 length is 18 residues. V gave up 4 bases and J gave up 0 bases; unmatched junction bases: 6. CDR3 residues: CASSLGTSGRSSYNEQFF. DNA of the CDR3: TGCGCCAGCAGCCTCGGGACTAGCGGGAGAAGCTCCTACAATGAGCAGTTCTTC.

This clonotype showed up many times. The CDR3 bases are TGTGCCAGCAGCACCCGACTGCTCCGGGACACAAATCAGCCCCAGCATTTT. This translates into CASSTRLLRDTNQPQHF. The gene calls are TRBV7-2 and TRBJ1-5, with a weak D call TRBD1 (6 bases). Germline V lookup: CDR1 SGHTA, CDR2 FQGNSA. Trimming shortened V by 5 bases and J by 4 bases, and 21 bases separated the two germline ends. The CDR3 runs to 17 residues.

The chain couples TRBV2 to TRBJ2-1; D not certain. The CDR3 contains 13 residues. CDR1 SNHLY and CDR2 FYNNEI come from the germline V gene. Trimming removed 0 bases from V and 10 bases from J, with 10 bases in between. The CDR3 sequence: CASSEARRAEQFF. The CDR3 DNA is TGTGCCAGCAGTGAAGCGCGCCGGGCAGAGCAGTTCTTC.

Many counts were recorded for this clonotype. The V call is TRBV28, the J call TRBJ2-2; D uncertain. CDR1 MDHEN and CDR2 SYDVKM come from the germline V gene. V lost 5 bases to trimming and J lost 7 bases, with 11 bases between them. The CDR3 sequence is 13 residues long. The CDR3: CASSEGRSGELFF. CDR3 nucleotide sequence: TGTGCCAGCAGTGAAGGCAGGAGCGGGGAGCTGTTTTTT.

This clonotype has a count of ten or more. The chain is built from TRBV13 and TRBJ2-7, with a possible D match to TRBD1 (6 bases). Between the trimmed V and J ends, which lost 5 bases and 3 bases, there was a span of 14 bases. Germline-derived CDR1 and CDR2 are PRHDT and FYEKMQ (reference sequence). This CDR3 contains 14 residues. The CDR3 loop is CASSPQGLYYEQYF. Here the CDR3 DNA reads TGTGCCAGCAGCCCTCAGGGGCTTTACTACGAGCAGTACTTC.

The CDR3 here is CASSIVASGSYNEQFF. For the CDR3, the DNA is TGTGCCAGTAGTATAGTTGCTAGTGGATCCTACAATGAGCAGTTCTTC. The gene calls are TRBV19 and TRBJ2-1; D is unresolved. The CDR3 sequence is 16 residues long. Germline CDR1 and CDR2: LNHDA and SQIVND (reference sequence). The V end was cut by 1 base, the J end by 1 base, with 11 bases between.

There are a few counts of this clonotype. The rearrangement joins TRBV3-1 to TRBJ2-7; tentatively, D is TRBD2 (5 bases). This CDR3 spans 15 amino acids. In germline, CDR1 is LGHDT, CDR2 YNNKEL (reference sequence). V lost 4 bases and J lost 0, with 13 bases in between. The CDR3 coding sequence is TGTGCCAGCAGCCCAGGACTTCTATCCTCCTACGAGCAGTACTTC. It codes for CASSPGLLSSYEQYF.

This chain uses TRBV18 with TRBJ2-2, with TRBD2 matching 7 bases. The CDR3 totals 16 residues. V lost 3 bases to trimming and J lost 0 bases; unmatched junction nucleotides: 4. The germline V gene has CDR1 KGHSH and CDR2 LQKENI. As DNA, the CDR3 is TGTGCCAGCTCACCGACGCTAGCGGCGAACACCGGGGAGCTGTTTTTT. Translated, it gives CASSPTLAANTGELFF.

This clonotype was detected ten times or more. The CDR3 nucleotides read TGCGCCAGCAGCTTGGATCCTAGCGCGAGCTCCTACGAGCAGTACTTC. It codes for CASSLDPSASSYEQYF. This sequence joins TRBV5-1 and TRBJ2-7; possibly TRBD2 for D (6 bases). V lost 0 bases and J 0 bases, leaving 13 bases between the germline ends. Germline V gene lookup returns CDR1 SGHRS and CDR2 YFSETQ. This CDR3 is built from 16 residues.

This clonotype appeared many times. This chain joins TRBV11-3 and TRBJ2-3; TRBD2 matches at 7 bases. Germline V CDR1 and CDR2: SGHNT, YENEEA. The V and J ends lost 3 bases and 4 bases, in that order; junction bases with no gene match: 7. The length of the CDR3 is 15 residues. CDR3 residues: CASSFMAGVPDTQYF. CDR3 bases: TGTGCCAGCAGCTTTATGGCGGGAGTGCCAGATACGCAGTATTTT.

In this sample, this clonotype turned up many times. The V gene is TRBV28, the J gene TRBJ2-7; tentative D call: TRBD2 (6 bases). The CDR3 sequence is 14 residues long. Germline loops: CDR1 MDHEN, CDR2 SYDVKM. The germline V and J ends were trimmed by 6 bases and 0 bases, with 12 bases remaining between them. The CDR3 DNA follows: TGTGCCAGCAGCCCCCGGGGGACCTCCTACGAGCAGTACTTC. This encodes CASSPRGTSYEQYF.

This clonotype was observed many times. The chain carries TRBV14 and TRBJ2-1, with 12 bases aligning to TRBD2. The CDR3 length is 17 residues. Unmatched junction bases numbered 9, after V lost 3 bases and J lost 6 bases. Germline lookup yields CDR1 SGHDN and CDR2 FVKESK. CDR3 coding DNA: TGTGCCAGCAGCCAGAATTCGGGACTAGCGGGTCTCAATGAGCAGTTCTTC. This codes for CASSQNSGLAGLNEQFF.

V usage is TRBV15 and J usage is TRBJ2-5; D possibly matches TRBD1 or TRBD2 (5 bases each). This CDR3 spans 15 amino acids. V was trimmed by 2 bases and J by 2 bases, leaving 12 bases between them. Looked up from germline, CDR1 is LNHNV and CDR2 is YYDKDF (reference sequence). CDR3 DNA: TGTGCCACCAGCAGACTGGGACGGAAACAAGAGACCCAGTACTTC. Residues: CATSRLGRKQETQYF. Supplemented by reference TRBV15 and TRBJ2-5, the full variable domain reads DAMVIQNPRYQVTQFGKPVTLSCSQTLNHNVMYWYQQKSSQAPKLLFHYYDKDFNNEADTPDNFQSRRPNTSFCFLDIRSPGLGDTAMYLCATSRLGRKQETQYFGPGTRLLVL.

This clonotype was observed many times. The rearrangement uses TRBV12-3 or TRBV12-4 and TRBJ2-1; TRBD2 matches 11 bases. The CDR3 has 16 amino acids. The J segment lost 4 bases and the V segment lost 6 bases, leaving 8 bases of the junction unmatched. This chain's CDR3 is CASSLIAGGKYNEQFF. CDR3 bases: TGTGCCAGCAGCCTTATAGCGGGAGGGAAATACAATGAGCAGTTCTTC.

This clonotype was counted a few times. This sequence joins TRBV9 and TRBJ2-3; possibly TRBD1 for D (5 bases). Trimming took off 0 bases at V and 0 bases at J, with 14 bases between the two ends. The CDR3 is 17 amino acids. In germline, CDR1 is SGDLS, CDR2 YYNGEE. As DNA, the CDR3 is TGTGCCAGCAGCGTAGACGGAAGGGGATTTAGCACAGATACGCAGTATTTT. It yields the protein CASSVDGRGFSTDTQYF.

The table lists this clonotype with many counts. V and J are TRBV2 and TRBJ1-5; 9 bases map to TRBD1. This CDR3 is built from 13 residues. Germline lookup yields CDR1 SNHLY and CDR2 FYNNEI. The V and J ends lost 6 bases and 6 bases, in that order; junction bases with no gene match: 3. The CDR3 coding sequence is TGTGCCAGCAGGACAGGGGGAGGTCAGCCCCAGCATTTT. Translated, it gives CASRTGGGQPQHF.

The gene calls are TRBV20-1 and TRBJ2-7; 12 bases agree with TRBD2. Germline V lookup: CDR1 DFQATT, CDR2 SNEGSKA (reference sequence). The V and J ends lost 4 bases and 5 bases, in that order; junction bases with no gene match: 3. The CDR3 loop spans 13 amino acids. CDR3 residues: CSAKLAGGHEQYF. The CDR3 bases are TGCAGTGCTAAACTAGCGGGAGGCCACGAGCAGTACTTC.

The V and J genes are TRBV28 and TRBJ1-6; no reliable D call. This CDR3 is built from 15 residues. The germline CDR1 and CDR2 sequences are MDHEN and SYDVKM. Trimming took 7 bases from V and 8 from J, leaving 18 bases between them. CDR3 sequence (DNA): TGTGCCAGCACCTTCAACGGGAGGAGGTATTCACCCCTCCACTTT. Encoded protein: CASTFNGRRYSPLHF.